Listed below are T cell receptor beta chains from one sample, sequenced in a study of T-cell memory formation after mild COVID-19. TCRdb re-called the 5' RACE reads with MiXCR, one entry per CDR3 protein. The table has nearly 350,000 distinct CDR3 sequences, 13% seen once; the top ten hold roughly 23%. The source material was PBMCs or a T cell subset sorted from them (not recorded which). These receptors were obtained from a man younger than 35 who had mild COVID-19 (a few samples of this study predate the infection). Cell type and time point are not known. CDR3s include the opening cysteine and the closing phenylalanine or tryptophan. The order of the fields is J gene, clone size, V gene, D gene, CDR3 protein, CDR3 DNA. A D gene is named only where the DNA matches it firmly. Clone size is given for some rows only: seen once, a few or many times, or a class if the clone is expanded.

j_gene: TRBJ2-3; abundance: few; v_gene: TRBV7-2; d_gene: NA; CDR3aa: CASSLAKNTDTQYF; CDR3nt: TGTGCCAGCAGCTTAGCTAAGAACACAGATACGCAGTATTTT
j_gene: TRBJ2-3; abundance: NA; v_gene: TRBV6-2/TRBV6-3; d_gene: TRBD2; CDR3aa: CASTLTSGVDTQYF; CDR3nt: TGTGCCAGCACCTTGACTAGCGGGGTTGATACGCAGTATTTT
j_gene: TRBJ1-6; abundance: few; v_gene: TRBV6-5; d_gene: NA; CDR3aa: CATNSGWADYNSPLHF; CDR3nt: TGTGCCACCAACAGCGGTTGGGCGGATTATAATTCACCCCTCCACTTT
j_gene: TRBJ2-2; abundance: few; v_gene: TRBV10-3; d_gene: NA; CDR3aa: CAISESGAQNTGELFF; CDR3nt: TGTGCCATCAGTGAATCGGGGGCACAGAACACCGGGGAGCTGTTTTTT
j_gene: TRBJ2-7; abundance: few; v_gene: TRBV11-2; d_gene: TRBD1; CDR3aa: CASSFGQGDWQYF; CDR3nt: TGTGCCAGCAGCTTTGGACAGGGTGATTGGCAGTACTTC
j_gene: TRBJ1-2; abundance: few; v_gene: TRBV5-6; d_gene: NA; CDR3aa: CASSFRDVGGYTF; CDR3nt: TGTGCCAGCAGCTTTCGGGACGTGGGAGGCTACACCTTC
j_gene: TRBJ2-3; abundance: many; v_gene: TRBV4-1; d_gene: NA; CDR3aa: CASSQYRDTQYF; CDR3nt: TGCGCCAGCAGCCAATATCGAGATACGCAGTATTTT
j_gene: TRBJ2-1; abundance: NA; v_gene: TRBV5-1; d_gene: TRBD2; CDR3aa: CASSRTSGGYEQFF; CDR3nt: TGCGCCAGCAGCCGGACTAGCGGGGGCTATGAGCAGTTCTTC
j_gene: TRBJ1-2; abundance: NA; v_gene: TRBV6-5; d_gene: NA; CDR3aa: CASRSSSGVLGYGYTF; CDR3nt: TGTGCCAGCAGGTCTTCCTCAGGAGTTCTTGGCTATGGCTACACCTTC
j_gene: TRBJ1-1; abundance: few; v_gene: TRBV6-2/TRBV6-3; d_gene: NA; CDR3aa: CASSYSSEGLRNTEAFF; CDR3nt: TGTGCCAGCAGTTACTCGTCAGAGGGGTTGCGGAACACTGAAGCTTTCTTT
j_gene: TRBJ1-5; abundance: few; v_gene: TRBV20-1; d_gene: NA; CDR3aa: CSAEDISNQPQHF; CDR3nt: TGCAGTGCGGAAGACATTAGCAATCAGCCCCAGCATTTT
j_gene: TRBJ2-5; abundance: few; v_gene: TRBV7-6; d_gene: TRBD2; CDR3aa: CASSSPIPGLEGETQYF; CDR3nt: TGTGCCAGCAGCAGCCCAATCCCGGGACTAGAGGGAGAGACCCAGTACTTC
j_gene: TRBJ1-2; abundance: many; v_gene: TRBV7-2; d_gene: NA; CDR3aa: CASSPRGGADYGYTF; CDR3nt: TGTGCCAGCAGCCCCCGCGGGGGGGCTGACTATGGCTACACCTTC
j_gene: TRBJ1-5; abundance: NA; v_gene: TRBV20-1; d_gene: TRBD1; CDR3aa: CSAADRVNQPQHF; CDR3nt: TGCAGTGCCGCTGACAGGGTTAATCAGCCCCAGCATTTT
j_gene: TRBJ1-2; abundance: NA; v_gene: TRBV5-6; d_gene: NA; CDR3aa: CASSLVAGRNYGYTF; CDR3nt: TGTGCCAGCAGCTTGGTGGCCGGGCGAAACTATGGCTACACCTTC
j_gene: TRBJ1-1; abundance: many; v_gene: TRBV4-1; d_gene: NA; CDR3aa: CASSQGLATEAFF; CDR3nt: TGCGCCAGCAGCCAAGGACTTGCAACTGAAGCTTTCTTT
j_gene: TRBJ1-1; abundance: many; v_gene: TRBV6-5; d_gene: NA; CDR3aa: CATLRRGNTEAFF; CDR3nt: TGTGCCACCCTCCGACGAGGGAACACTGAAGCTTTCTTT
j_gene: TRBJ2-1; abundance: NA; v_gene: TRBV7-9; d_gene: NA; CDR3aa: CASSFGGPVLGNEQFF; CDR3nt: TGTGCCAGCAGCTTTGGGGGTCCTGTTCTCGGCAATGAGCAGTTCTTC
j_gene: TRBJ2-5; abundance: few; v_gene: TRBV12-3/TRBV12-4; d_gene: TRBD1; CDR3aa: CANSGGFGETQYF; CDR3nt: TGTGCCAACTCAGGGGGCTTCGGAGAGACCCAGTACTTC
j_gene: TRBJ1-5; abundance: few; v_gene: TRBV27; d_gene: NA; CDR3aa: CASSLLQAGGQPQHF; CDR3nt: TGTGCCAGCAGTTTATTACAGGCCGGAGGTCAGCCCCAGCATTTT
j_gene: TRBJ2-1; abundance: NA; v_gene: TRBV6-2/TRBV6-3; d_gene: NA; CDR3aa: CASSYQGASYNEQFF; CDR3nt: TGTGCCAGCAGTTACCAGGGTGCCTCCTACAATGAGCAGTTCTTC
j_gene: TRBJ2-2; abundance: NA; v_gene: TRBV24-1; d_gene: NA; CDR3aa: CATSRDIPINTGELFF; CDR3nt: TGTGCCACCAGCCGGGACATACCAATCAACACCGGGGAGCTGTTTTTT
j_gene: TRBJ1-6; abundance: NA; v_gene: TRBV20-1; d_gene: NA; CDR3aa: CSARDRGGNSPLHF; CDR3nt: TGCAGTGCTAGAGATCGGGGGGGAAATTCACCCCTCCACTTT
j_gene: TRBJ1-6; abundance: few; v_gene: TRBV7-9; d_gene: NA; CDR3aa: CASGRGFSPLHF; CDR3nt: TGTGCCAGCGGCAGGGGATTCTCACCCCTCCACTTT
j_gene: TRBJ2-5; abundance: NA; v_gene: TRBV9; d_gene: TRBD2; CDR3aa: CASNLAGQYQETQYF; CDR3nt: TGTGCCAGCAACTTAGCGGGGCAATACCAAGAGACCCAGTACTTC
j_gene: TRBJ2-7; abundance: few; v_gene: TRBV7-9; d_gene: TRBD1; CDR3aa: CASSSDRASYEQYF; CDR3nt: TGTGCCAGCAGCTCGGACAGGGCCTCCTACGAGCAGTACTTC
j_gene: TRBJ2-1; abundance: few; v_gene: TRBV5-4; d_gene: NA; CDR3aa: CASSSPRDEQFF; CDR3nt: TGTGCCAGCAGCTCCCCCAGGGATGAGCAGTTCTTC
j_gene: TRBJ2-7; abundance: few; v_gene: TRBV27; d_gene: TRBD1; CDR3aa: CASSLTGASYEQYF; CDR3nt: TGTGCCAGCAGTTTAACAGGGGCGAGCTACGAGCAGTACTTC
j_gene: TRBJ1-5; abundance: NA; v_gene: TRBV2; d_gene: TRBD1; CDR3aa: CASRSDRVEEHF; CDR3nt: TGTGCCAGCAGGTCTGACAGGGTCGAGGAGCATTTT
j_gene: TRBJ1-1; abundance: NA; v_gene: TRBV4-1; d_gene: NA; CDR3aa: CASSQEKGNTEAFF; CDR3nt: TGCGCCAGCAGCCAAGAAAAGGGTAACACTGAAGCTTTCTTT
j_gene: TRBJ2-7; abundance: many; v_gene: TRBV5-1; d_gene: TRBD2; CDR3aa: CASSGRTSGTYEQYF; CDR3nt: TGCGCCAGCAGCGGGAGGACTAGCGGGACCTACGAGCAGTACTTC
j_gene: TRBJ1-2; abundance: NA; v_gene: TRBV29-1; d_gene: NA; CDR3aa: CSVDWGGGGYGYTF; CDR3nt: TGCAGCGTTGATTGGGGGGGCGGTGGCTATGGCTACACCTTC
j_gene: TRBJ2-5; abundance: many; v_gene: TRBV7-6; d_gene: NA; CDR3aa: CASSYPGGETQYF; CDR3nt: TGTGCCAGCAGCTACCCGGGGGGCGAGACCCAGTACTTC
j_gene: TRBJ1-5; abundance: NA; v_gene: TRBV7-8; d_gene: NA; CDR3aa: CASSPGTSRALGNQPQHF; CDR3nt: TGTGCCAGCTCGCCCGGAACATCGAGGGCTCTGGGCAATCAGCCCCAGCATTTT
j_gene: TRBJ1-1; abundance: few; v_gene: TRBV4-1; d_gene: NA; CDR3aa: CASSQEPRVNTEAFF; CDR3nt: TGCGCCAGCAGCCAAGAGCCCAGGGTGAACACTGAAGCTTTCTTT
j_gene: TRBJ2-3; abundance: many; v_gene: TRBV5-1; d_gene: NA; CDR3aa: CASSLAGAVGDTQYF; CDR3nt: TGCGCCAGCAGCTTGGCGGGGGCCGTCGGAGATACGCAGTATTTT
j_gene: TRBJ2-7; abundance: few; v_gene: TRBV20-1; d_gene: TRBD2; CDR3aa: CTVERETPSIPSYEQYF; CDR3nt: TGCACAGTGGAGCGGGAGACGCCGTCCATTCCGTCCTACGAGCAGTACTTC
j_gene: TRBJ1-6; abundance: NA; v_gene: TRBV5-6; d_gene: NA; CDR3aa: CASSFAVWNSPLHF; CDR3nt: TGTGCCAGCAGCTTCGCGGTTTGGAATTCACCCCTCCACTTT
j_gene: TRBJ1-1; abundance: few; v_gene: TRBV5-4; d_gene: NA; CDR3aa: CASSLGLPNGNTEAFF; CDR3nt: TGTGCCAGCAGCTTGGGTTTGCCAAATGGGAACACTGAAGCTTTCTTT
j_gene: TRBJ1-2; abundance: many; v_gene: TRBV5-1; d_gene: NA; CDR3aa: CASSLGYSNYGYTF; CDR3nt: TGCGCCAGCAGCTTGGGGTACAGCAACTATGGCTACACCTTC
j_gene: TRBJ2-7; abundance: few; v_gene: TRBV5-6; d_gene: NA; CDR3aa: CASSWVAGTDYEQYF; CDR3nt: TGTGCCAGCAGCTGGGTCGCGGGGACCGACTACGAGCAGTACTTC
j_gene: TRBJ2-5; abundance: NA; v_gene: TRBV18; d_gene: NA; CDR3aa: CASSPGHPRRETQYF; CDR3nt: TGTGCCAGCTCGCCGGGACATCCGCGTCGGGAGACCCAGTACTTC
j_gene: TRBJ1-1; abundance: few; v_gene: TRBV4-1; d_gene: NA; CDR3aa: CASSQVGGFENTEAFF; CDR3nt: TGCGCCAGCAGCCAAGTCGGGGGCTTTGAGAACACTGAAGCTTTCTTT
j_gene: TRBJ1-1; abundance: few; v_gene: TRBV5-1; d_gene: TRBD1; CDR3aa: CASSLTGDYEAFF; CDR3nt: TGCGCCAGCAGCTTGACAGGGGATTATGAAGCTTTCTTT
j_gene: TRBJ2-7; abundance: NA; v_gene: TRBV7-2; d_gene: NA; CDR3aa: CASSLDPVSYEQYF; CDR3nt: TGTGCCAGCAGCTTAGATCCGGTTTCCTACGAGCAGTACTTC
j_gene: TRBJ2-3; abundance: NA; v_gene: TRBV27; d_gene: NA; CDR3aa: CASSSRTVWDTQYF; CDR3nt: TGTGCCAGCAGCTCCCGAACGGTCTGGGATACGCAGTATTTT
j_gene: TRBJ1-1; abundance: few; v_gene: TRBV12-3/TRBV12-4; d_gene: NA; CDR3aa: CASSLATPEAFF; CDR3nt: TGTGCCAGCAGTTTGGCGACACCGGAAGCTTTCTTT
j_gene: TRBJ2-3; abundance: few; v_gene: TRBV7-7; d_gene: TRBD2; CDR3aa: CASSLEPGGRHTDTQYF; CDR3nt: TGTGCCAGCAGCTTAGAACCGGGGGGGCGCCACACAGATACGCAGTATTTT
j_gene: TRBJ2-3; abundance: NA; v_gene: TRBV7-2; d_gene: TRBD2; CDR3aa: CASSLSLAGGTDTQYF; CDR3nt: TGTGCCAGCAGCTTATCGTTAGCGGGGGGTACAGATACGCAGTATTTT
j_gene: TRBJ2-7; abundance: few; v_gene: TRBV7-8; d_gene: NA; CDR3aa: CASSLVAGDYEQYF; CDR3nt: TGTGCCAGCAGCTTAGTTGCAGGGGACTACGAGCAGTACTTC
j_gene: TRBJ2-2; abundance: NA; v_gene: TRBV11-3; d_gene: NA; CDR3aa: CASSLETGGSGELFF; CDR3nt: TGTGCCAGCAGCTTAGAAACAGGAGGATCCGGGGAGCTGTTTTTT
j_gene: TRBJ1-5; abundance: NA; v_gene: TRBV6-2/TRBV6-3; d_gene: NA; CDR3aa: CASSRQYGQPQHF; CDR3nt: TGTGCCAGCAGCCGACAGTACGGTCAGCCCCAGCATTTT